This paragraph covers one T cell receptor beta chain sequence. The antigen remains undetermined. This entry belongs to a study of T cell responses to AZD1222 COVID-19 vaccine. Broader study findings: Repertoires were obtained solely post-peak T cell response. Mostly white British, mostly female donors; authors suggested clonal diversity may be underestimated. The study found Spike-specific TCR breadth and depth rose after two AZD1222 doses. CD4 TCRs linked to vaccination spanned spike, dominating at 160-218 and 743-854.

The CDR3 spans 14 residues. The germline V gene encodes CDR1 LNHDA and CDR2 SQIVND (reference sequence). V was pared by 6 bases and J by 5 bases, with 6 bases of the junction left unmatched. TCRdb keeps only in-frame clones here, not all; method: immunoSEQ multiplex PCR. The sample comprises approximately 120,000 clones, around 90% of which are singletons, and about 4.4% rests with the top ten. The receptor was derived from an adult in good health. The input for sequencing was peripheral blood, taken on day 0 of MenACWY control vaccination. The chain couples TRBV19 to TRBJ1-4; 7 bases are shared with TRBD1. Here the CDR3 reads CASRLGQMNEKLFF. Here the CDR3 DNA reads TGTGCCAGTAGACTGGGACAGATGAATGAAAAACTGTTTTTT.